This TCR beta chain was identified during a study of tumor and adjacent non-tumor tissue in lung cancer. For the study at large: Stage I to III disease affected 10 men and about five women aged roughly 31 to 76. Samples averaged roughly 4.4 million productive TCRbeta reads each. Study-level results: TCR diversity was significantly greater in tumor than normal lung tissue.

On this clonotype itself: Antigen: not known. The junction departs from the called germline gene at one end, perhaps through a read error.

No cell sorting was done before RNA was extracted from the tissue. Germline CDR1 is SQVTM and CDR2 is ANQGSEA. The CDR3 is 12 amino acids. The library came from three nested PCR rounds adapted from ARM-PCR protocols. TCRdb independently ran MiXCR on the multiplex PCR reads; one entry per CDR3 protein. This sample has about 200,000 distinct CDR3 sequences, with about two thirds found just once. V gene TRBV29-1 combines with J gene TRBJ2-2, with a possible D match to TRBD2 (5 bases). Sample: lung tumor tissue. The TCR sequence derives from a man between 60 and 75 years old with non-small cell lung cancer. CDR3 protein: CSAQTTTGVLFF. CDR3 DNA: TGCAGCGCTCAGACTACCACCGGGGTGCTGTTTTTT.